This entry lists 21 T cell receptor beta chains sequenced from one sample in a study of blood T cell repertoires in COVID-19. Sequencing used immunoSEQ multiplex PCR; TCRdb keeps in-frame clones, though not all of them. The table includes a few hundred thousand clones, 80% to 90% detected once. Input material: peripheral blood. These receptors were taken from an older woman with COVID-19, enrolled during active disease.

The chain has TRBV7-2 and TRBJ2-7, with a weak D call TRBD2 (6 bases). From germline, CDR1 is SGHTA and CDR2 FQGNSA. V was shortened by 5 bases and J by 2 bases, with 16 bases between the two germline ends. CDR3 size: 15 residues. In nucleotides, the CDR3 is TGTGCCAGCAGCCCCCACGTGGGAGGCACCTACGAGCAGTACTTC. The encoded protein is CASSPHVGGTYEQYF.

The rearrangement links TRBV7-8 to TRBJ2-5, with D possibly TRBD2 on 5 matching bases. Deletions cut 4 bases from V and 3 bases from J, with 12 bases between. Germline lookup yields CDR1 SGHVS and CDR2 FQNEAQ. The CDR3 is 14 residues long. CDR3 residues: CASSSTGEKETQYF. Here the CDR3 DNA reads TGTGCCAGCAGCTCCACTGGGGAGAAAGAGACCCAGTACTTC.

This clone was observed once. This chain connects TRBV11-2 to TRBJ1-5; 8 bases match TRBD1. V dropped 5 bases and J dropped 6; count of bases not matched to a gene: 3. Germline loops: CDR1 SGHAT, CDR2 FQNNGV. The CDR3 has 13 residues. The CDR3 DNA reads TGTGCCAGCAGCAAAGACAGGGGTCAGCCCCAGCATTTT. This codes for CASSKDRGQPQHF.

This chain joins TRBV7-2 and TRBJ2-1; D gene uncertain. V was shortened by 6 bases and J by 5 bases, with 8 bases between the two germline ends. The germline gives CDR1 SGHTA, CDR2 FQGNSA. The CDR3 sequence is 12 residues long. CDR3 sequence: CASSYYNNEQFF. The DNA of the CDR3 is TGTGCCAGCAGTTATTATAACAATGAGCAGTTCTTC.

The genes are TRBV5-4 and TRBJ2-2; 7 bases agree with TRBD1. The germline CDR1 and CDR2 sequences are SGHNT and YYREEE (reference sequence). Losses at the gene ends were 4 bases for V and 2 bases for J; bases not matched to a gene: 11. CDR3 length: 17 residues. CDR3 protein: CASSPRAGTVNTGELFF. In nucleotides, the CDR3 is TGTGCCAGCAGCCCGAGGGCCGGGACAGTTAACACCGGGGAGCTGTTTTTT.

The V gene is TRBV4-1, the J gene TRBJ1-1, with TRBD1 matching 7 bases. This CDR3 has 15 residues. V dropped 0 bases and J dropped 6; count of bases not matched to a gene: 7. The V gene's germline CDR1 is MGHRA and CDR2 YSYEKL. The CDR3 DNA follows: TGCGCCAGCAGCCAAGAGTTCAGGGGGTATTCTGAAGCTTTCTTT. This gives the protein CASSQEFRGYSEAFF.

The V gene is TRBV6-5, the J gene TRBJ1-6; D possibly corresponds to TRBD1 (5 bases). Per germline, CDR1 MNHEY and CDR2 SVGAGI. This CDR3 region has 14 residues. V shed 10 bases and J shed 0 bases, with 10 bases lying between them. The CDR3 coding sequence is TGTGCCACCCGGGGGAGCTCCTATAATTCACCCCTCCACTTT. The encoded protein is CATRGSSYNSPLHF.

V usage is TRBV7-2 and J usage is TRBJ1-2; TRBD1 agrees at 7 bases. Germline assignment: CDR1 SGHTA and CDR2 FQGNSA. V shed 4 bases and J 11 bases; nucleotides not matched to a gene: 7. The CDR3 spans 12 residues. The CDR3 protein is CASSWGTDRYTF. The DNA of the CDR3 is TGTGCCAGCAGCTGGGGGACAGACAGGTACACCTTC.

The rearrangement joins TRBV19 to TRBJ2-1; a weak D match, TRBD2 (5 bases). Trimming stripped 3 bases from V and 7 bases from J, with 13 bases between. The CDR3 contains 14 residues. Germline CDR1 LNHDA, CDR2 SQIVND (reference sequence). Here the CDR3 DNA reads TGTGCCAGTAGTATGAGGAGGATAGGAAATGAGCAGTTCTTC. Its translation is CASSMRRIGNEQFF.

Written as DNA, the CDR3 is TGTGCCAGCAGCCAAGATGGCCTAGCGGGCTTACCCACAGATACGCAGTATTTT. Its translation: CASSQDGLAGLPTDTQYF. This chain uses TRBV3-1 (or the pseudogene TRBV3-2) with TRBJ2-3, with 8 nucleotides matching TRBD2. Germline V gene data show CDR1 as LGHDT and CDR2 as YNNKEL (reference sequence). V was clipped by 0 bases and J by 2 bases; unmatched bases: 10. This CDR3 is 18 amino acids long.

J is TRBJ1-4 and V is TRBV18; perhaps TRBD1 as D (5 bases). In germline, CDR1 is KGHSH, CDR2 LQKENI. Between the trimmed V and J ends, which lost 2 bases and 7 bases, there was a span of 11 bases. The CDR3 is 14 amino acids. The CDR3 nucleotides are TGTGCCAGCTCACCAAAGGGGCGGACTGAAAAACTGTTTTTT. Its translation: CASSPKGRTEKLFF.

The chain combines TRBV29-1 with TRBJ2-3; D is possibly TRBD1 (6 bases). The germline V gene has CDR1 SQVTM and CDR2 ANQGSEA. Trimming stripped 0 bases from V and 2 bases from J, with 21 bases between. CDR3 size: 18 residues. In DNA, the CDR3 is TGCAGCGTTGAAGATGTGTGGGCACAGGGAAGGGTCACAGATACGCAGTATTTT. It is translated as CSVEDVWAQGRVTDTQYF.

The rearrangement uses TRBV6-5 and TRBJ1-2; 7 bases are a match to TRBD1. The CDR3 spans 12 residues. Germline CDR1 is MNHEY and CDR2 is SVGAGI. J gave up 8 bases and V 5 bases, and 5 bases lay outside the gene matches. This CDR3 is CASSRQGEGYTF. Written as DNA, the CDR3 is TGTGCCAGCAGTCGACAGGGCGAGGGCTACACCTTC.

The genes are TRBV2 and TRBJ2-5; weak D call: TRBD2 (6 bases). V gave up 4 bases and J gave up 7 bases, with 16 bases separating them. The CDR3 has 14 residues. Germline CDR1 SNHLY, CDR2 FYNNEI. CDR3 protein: CASSAGTSGRTQYF. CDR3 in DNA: TGTGCCAGCAGTGCCGGTACCAGCGGGCGGACCCAGTACTTC. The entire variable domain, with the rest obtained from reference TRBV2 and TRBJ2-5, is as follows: EPEVTQTPSHQVTQMGQEVILRCVPISNHLYFYWYRQILGQKVEFLVSFYNNEISEKSEIFDDQFSVERPDGSNFTLKIRSTKLEDSAMYFCASSAGTSGRTQYFGPGTRLLVL.

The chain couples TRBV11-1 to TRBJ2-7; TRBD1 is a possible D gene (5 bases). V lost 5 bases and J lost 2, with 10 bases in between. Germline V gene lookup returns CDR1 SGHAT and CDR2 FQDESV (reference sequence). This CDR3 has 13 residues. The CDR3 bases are TGTGCCAGCAGCAGCGACAGAACCTACGAGCAGTACTTC. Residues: CASSSDRTYEQYF.

DNA of the CDR3: TGTGCCAGTGGCGGTCGACGGGGACAGCTGCCTGAAGCTTTCTTT. The encoded protein is CASGGRRGQLPEAFF. The V and J genes are TRBV19 and TRBJ1-1; 7 nucleotides align to TRBD1. Germline V CDR1 and CDR2: LNHDA, SQIVND (reference sequence). Losses at the gene ends were 8 bases for V and 6 bases for J; bases not matched to a gene: 15. The CDR3 covers 15 residues.

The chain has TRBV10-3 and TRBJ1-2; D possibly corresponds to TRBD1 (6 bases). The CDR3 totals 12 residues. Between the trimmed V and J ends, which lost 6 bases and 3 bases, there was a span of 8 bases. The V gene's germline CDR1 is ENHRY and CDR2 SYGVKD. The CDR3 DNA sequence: TGTGCCATCAGGAACAGGGACTATGGCTACACCTTC. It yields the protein CAIRNRDYGYTF.

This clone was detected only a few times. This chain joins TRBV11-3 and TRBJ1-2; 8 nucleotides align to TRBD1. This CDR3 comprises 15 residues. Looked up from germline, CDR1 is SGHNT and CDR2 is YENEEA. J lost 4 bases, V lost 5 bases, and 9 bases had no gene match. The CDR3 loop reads CASSRGGQDIYGYTF. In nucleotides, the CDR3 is TGTGCCAGCAGCCGTGGGGGACAGGACATCTATGGCTACACCTTC.

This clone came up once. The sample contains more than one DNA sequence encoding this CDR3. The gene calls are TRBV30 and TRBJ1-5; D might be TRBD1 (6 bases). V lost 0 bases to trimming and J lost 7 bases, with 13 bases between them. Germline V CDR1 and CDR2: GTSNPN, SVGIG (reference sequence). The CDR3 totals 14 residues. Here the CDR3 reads CAWSVGGGGQPQHF. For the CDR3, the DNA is TGTGCCTGGAGTGTAGGGGGGGGTGGACAGCCCCAGCATTTT. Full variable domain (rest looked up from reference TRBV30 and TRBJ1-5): SQTIHQWPATLVQPVGSPLSLECTVEGTSNPNLYWYRQAAGRGLQLLFYSVGIGQISSEVPQNLSASRPQDRQFILSSKKLLLSDSGFYLCAWSVGGGGQPQHFGDGTRLSIL.

The CDR3 loop reads CASSAGDGQGSPYEQYF. CDR3 nucleotides: TGTGCCAGCAGCGCAGGGGATGGACAGGGGTCCCCCTACGAGCAGTACTTC. The chain links TRBV21-1 to TRBJ2-7; the listed D gene, TRBD1, was not tested against the DNA. TRBV21-1 is shown as a pseudogene. The CDR3 runs to 17 residues.

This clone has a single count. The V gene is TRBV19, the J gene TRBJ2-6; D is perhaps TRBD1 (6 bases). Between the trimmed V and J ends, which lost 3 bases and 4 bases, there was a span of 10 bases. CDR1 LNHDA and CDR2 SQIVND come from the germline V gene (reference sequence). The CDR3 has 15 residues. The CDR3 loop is CASSISGTGANVLTF. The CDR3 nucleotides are TGTGCCAGTAGTATTTCAGGGACAGGGGCCAACGTCCTGACTTTC.